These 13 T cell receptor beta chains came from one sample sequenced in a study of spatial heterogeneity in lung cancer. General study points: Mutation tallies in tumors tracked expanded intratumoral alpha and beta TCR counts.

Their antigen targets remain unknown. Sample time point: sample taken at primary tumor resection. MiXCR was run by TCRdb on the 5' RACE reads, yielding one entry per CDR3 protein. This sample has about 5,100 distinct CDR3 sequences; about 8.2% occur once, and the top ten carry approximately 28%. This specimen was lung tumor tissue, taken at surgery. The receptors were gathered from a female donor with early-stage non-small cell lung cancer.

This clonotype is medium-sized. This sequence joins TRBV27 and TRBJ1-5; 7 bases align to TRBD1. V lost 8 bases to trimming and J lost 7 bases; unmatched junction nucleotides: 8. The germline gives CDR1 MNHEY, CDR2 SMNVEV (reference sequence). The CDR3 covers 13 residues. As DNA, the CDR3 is TGTGCCAGCGCCGACAGGGTTCGACAGCCCCAGCATTTT. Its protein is CASADRVRQPQHF.

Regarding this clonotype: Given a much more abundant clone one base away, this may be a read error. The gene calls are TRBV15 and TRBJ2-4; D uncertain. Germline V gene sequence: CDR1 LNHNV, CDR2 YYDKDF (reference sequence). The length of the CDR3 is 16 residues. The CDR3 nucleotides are TGTGCCTCCAGCAGAGAAGACGGGCTTGCCAAAAACATTCAGTACTTC. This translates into CASSREDGLAKNIQYF.

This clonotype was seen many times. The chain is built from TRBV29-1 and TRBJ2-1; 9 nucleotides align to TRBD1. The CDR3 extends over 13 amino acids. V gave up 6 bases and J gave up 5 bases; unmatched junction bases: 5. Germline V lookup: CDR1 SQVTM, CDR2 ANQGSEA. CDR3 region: CSVSRQGDNEQFF. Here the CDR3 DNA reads TGCAGCGTATCGAGACAGGGGGACAATGAGCAGTTCTTC.

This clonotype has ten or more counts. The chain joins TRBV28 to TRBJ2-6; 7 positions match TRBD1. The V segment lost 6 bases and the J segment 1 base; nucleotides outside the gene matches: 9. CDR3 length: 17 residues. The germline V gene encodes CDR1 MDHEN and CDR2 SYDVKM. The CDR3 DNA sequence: TGTGCCAGCAGCCCGGACAGGATCTCATCTGGGGCCAACGTCCTGACTTTC. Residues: CASSPDRISSGANVLTF.

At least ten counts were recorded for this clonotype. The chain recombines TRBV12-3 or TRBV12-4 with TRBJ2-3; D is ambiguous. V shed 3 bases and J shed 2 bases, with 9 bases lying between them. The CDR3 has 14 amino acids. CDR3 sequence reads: CASSFHRPTDTQYF. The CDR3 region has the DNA TGTGCCAGCAGTTTTCACCGCCCCACAGATACGCAGTATTTT.

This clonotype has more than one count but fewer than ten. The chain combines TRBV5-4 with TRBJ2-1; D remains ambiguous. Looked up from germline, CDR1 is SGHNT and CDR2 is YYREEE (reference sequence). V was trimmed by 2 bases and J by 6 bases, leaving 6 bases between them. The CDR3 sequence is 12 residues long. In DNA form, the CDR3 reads TGTGCCAGCAGCTTAAAAGCCAATGAGCAGTTCTTC. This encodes CASSLKANEQFF.

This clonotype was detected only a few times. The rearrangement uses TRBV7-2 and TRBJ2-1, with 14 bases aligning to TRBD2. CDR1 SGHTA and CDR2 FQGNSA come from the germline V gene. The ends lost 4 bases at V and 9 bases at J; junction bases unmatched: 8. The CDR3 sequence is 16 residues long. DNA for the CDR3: TGTGCCAGCAGCTCCCACGGGACTAGCGGGGGAGGTGAGCAGTTCTTC. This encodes CASSSHGTSGGGEQFF.

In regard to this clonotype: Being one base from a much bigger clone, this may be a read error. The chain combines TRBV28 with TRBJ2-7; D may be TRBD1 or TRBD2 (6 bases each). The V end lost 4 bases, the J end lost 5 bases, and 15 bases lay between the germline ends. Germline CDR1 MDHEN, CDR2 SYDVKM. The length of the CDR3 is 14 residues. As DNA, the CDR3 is TGTGCCAGCAGTTCCGGGGCAGGGGAGGACGAGCAGTACTTC. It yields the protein CASSSGAGEDEQYF.

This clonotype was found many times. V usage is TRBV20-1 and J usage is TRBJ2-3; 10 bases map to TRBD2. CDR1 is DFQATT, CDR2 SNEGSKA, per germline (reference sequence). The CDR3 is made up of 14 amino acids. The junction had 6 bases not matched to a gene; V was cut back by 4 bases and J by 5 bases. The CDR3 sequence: CSAILAGERDTQYF. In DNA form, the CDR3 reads TGCAGTGCTATTCTAGCGGGAGAAAGAGATACGCAGTATTTT.

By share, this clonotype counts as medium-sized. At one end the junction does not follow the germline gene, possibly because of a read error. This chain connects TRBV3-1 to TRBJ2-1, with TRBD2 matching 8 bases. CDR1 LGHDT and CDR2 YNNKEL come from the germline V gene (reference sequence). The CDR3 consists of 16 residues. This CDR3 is CASSQDSGGAYSEQFF. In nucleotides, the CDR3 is TGTGCCAGCAGCCAAGATTCCGGGGGGGCCTACAGTGAGCAGTTCTTC.

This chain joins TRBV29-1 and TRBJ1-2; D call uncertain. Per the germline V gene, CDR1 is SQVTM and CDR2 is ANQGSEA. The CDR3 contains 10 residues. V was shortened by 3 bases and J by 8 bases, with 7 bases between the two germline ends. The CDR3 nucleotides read TGCAGCGTTGACCGTGGAGGCTACACCTTC. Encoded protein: CSVDRGGYTF.

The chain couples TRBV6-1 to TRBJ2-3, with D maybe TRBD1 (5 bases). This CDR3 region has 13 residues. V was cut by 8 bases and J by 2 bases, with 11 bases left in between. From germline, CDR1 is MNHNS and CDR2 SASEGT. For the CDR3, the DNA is TGTGCCAGCGGGGCCACCTACACAGATACGCAGTATTTT. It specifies CASGATYTDTQYF.

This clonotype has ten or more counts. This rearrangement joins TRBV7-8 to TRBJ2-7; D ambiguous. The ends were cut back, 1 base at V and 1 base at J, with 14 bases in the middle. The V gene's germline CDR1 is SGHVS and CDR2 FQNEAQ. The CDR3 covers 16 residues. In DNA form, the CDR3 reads TGTGCCAGCAGCTTAGGTTACGGGCAGGTATCCTACGAGCAGTACGTC. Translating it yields CASSLGYGQVSYEQYV.